These 13 T cell receptor beta chains originate from one sample sequenced in a study of blood T cells in healthy people across ages. Sample-barcoded 5' priming and a J-beta primer mix drove a second PCR of 7 to 11 cycles. A single record per CDR3 protein comes from TCRdb applying MiXCR to the 5' RACE reads. The profile shows some 900,000 distinct CDR3 sequences, under 30% of them singletons. Sequencing was performed on blood. The receptors stem from a woman aged 80 or older in good health.

On this clonotype itself: Since a much larger clone is just one base distant, this may be a read error. This sequence joins TRBV5-6 and TRBJ2-1; D not resolved. The V end was cut by 1 base, the J end by 6 bases, with 14 bases between. This CDR3 has 15 residues. The germline V gene has CDR1 SGHDT and CDR2 YYEEEE. The CDR3 DNA reads TGTGCCAGCAGCTTGAGTAGCTGGGTATGCAATGAGCAGTTCTTC. Translated: CASSLSSWVCNEQFF.

At least ten counts were recorded for this clonotype. The chain joins TRBV15 to TRBJ2-1; 9 nucleotides agree with TRBD2. Germline loops: CDR1 LNHNV, CDR2 YYDKDF (reference sequence). The CDR3 length is 15 residues. Trimming took 4 bases from V and 5 from J; bases not matched to a gene: 6. CDR3 protein: CATSTRGGANNEQFF. The CDR3, as DNA: TGTGCCACCAGCACCCGCGGGGGGGCAAACAATGAGCAGTTCTTC.

This clonotype has only a few counts. The chain links TRBV13 to TRBJ1-4; possibly TRBD1 for D (6 bases). The germline gives CDR1 PRHDT, CDR2 FYEKMQ (reference sequence). The V gene lost 2 bases and the J gene lost 8 bases, with 15 bases spanning the gap. This CDR3 comprises 15 residues. CDR3 nucleotide sequence: TGTGCCAGCAGCTTACGTGACAGGTTTTTAGAAAAACTGTTTTTT. Translating it yields CASSLRDRFLEKLFF. Based on the CDR3 plus reference TRBV13 and TRBJ1-4, the full variable domain is AAGVIQSPRHLIKEKRETATLKCYPIPRHDTVYWYQQGPGQDPQFLISFYEKMQSDKGSIPDRFSAQQFSDYHSELNMSSLELGDSALYFCASSLRDRFLEKLFFGSGTQLSVL.

This clonotype came up a few times. The CDR3 region has the DNA TGCGCCAGCAGCCGGATCCCACATGTCATGGTTGGGGACGGGGAGCTGTTTTTT. Residues: CASSRIPHVMVGDGELFF. The chain combines TRBV4-3 with TRBJ2-2; no clear D gene. With 4 bases removed from V and 7 bases from J, the gap between germline ends came to 25 bases. This CDR3 has 18 residues. In germline, CDR1 is LGHNA, CDR2 YSLEER.

V gene TRBV5-1 combines with J gene TRBJ1-1; 8 bases are a match to TRBD1. Germline-derived CDR1 and CDR2 are SGHRS and YFSETQ. This CDR3 contains 12 residues. The ends lost 4 bases at V and 11 bases at J; junction bases unmatched: 7. CDR3 amino acids: CASSGQGKRAFF. The CDR3 DNA follows: TGCGCCAGCAGCGGACAGGGTAAGCGTGCTTTCTTT.

This clonotype appeared a few times. The CDR3: CASSFGTGNSEQYF. DNA for the CDR3: TGTGCCAGCAGCTTCGGGACAGGGAATTCCGAGCAGTACTTC. The chain joins TRBV6-6 to TRBJ2-5; TRBD1 agrees at 9 bases. The J call may be mistaken, given a closer DNA end match to TRBJ2-7. Germline lookup yields CDR1 MNHNY and CDR2 SVGAGI (reference sequence). The CDR3 has 14 amino acids.

This clonotype was recorded only once. A much bigger clone sits one base away, suggesting this may be a read error. The chain joins TRBV20-1 to TRBJ2-5; D call uncertain. The CDR3 consists of 12 residues. Trimming removed 6 bases at V and 0 bases at J, with 8 bases between. CDR1 and CDR2 from the germline V gene are DFQATT and SNEGSKA (reference sequence). CDR3 sequence reads: CSAGPNQETQYF. The CDR3 DNA reads TGCAGTGCAGGACCGAACCAAGAGACCCAGTACTTC.

Only a few counts were recorded for this clonotype. This sequence may be a read error, since a much larger clone differs from it by one base. The chain recombines TRBV6-5 with TRBJ2-3, with D perhaps matching TRBD2 (7 bases). CDR1 and CDR2 (germline): MNHEY, SVGAGI. The CDR3 totals 17 residues. The germline V and J ends were trimmed by 0 bases and 4 bases, with 17 bases remaining between them. The CDR3: CASSYSDRTGRADTQYF. The CDR3 coding sequence is TGTGCCAGCAGTTACTCGGATCGAACAGGGAGGGCAGATACGCAGTATTTT.

A few counts support this clonotype. Being one base from a much bigger clone, this may be a read error. The chain couples TRBV5-1 to TRBJ2-7; D may be TRBD1 or TRBD2 (5 bases each). The CDR3 spans 14 residues. The germline V gene encodes CDR1 SGHRS and CDR2 YFSETQ. CDR3 sequence (DNA): TGCGCCGGCAGCCTCGGGACGCTTACCTACGAGCAGTACTTC. This encodes CAGSLGTLTYEQYF.

This clonotype was seen many times. The rearrangement uses TRBV10-3 and TRBJ2-7; possibly TRBD2 for D (5 bases). Germline V gene sequence: CDR1 ENHRY, CDR2 SYGVKD. This CDR3 region has 13 residues. V was shortened by 0 bases and J by 6 bases, with 9 bases between the two germline ends. The CDR3 bases are TGTGCCATCAGTGAGTCGGCAGAGGGCGAGCAGTACTTC. Its protein product is CAISESAEGEQYF.

The V call is TRBV13, the J call TRBJ1-3; no reliable D call. The V and J ends lost 5 bases and 4 bases respectively, with 18 bases between them. CDR1 is PRHDT and CDR2 is FYEKMQ in the germline V gene (reference sequence). CDR3 length equals 16 residues. CDR3 coding DNA: TGTGCCAGCAGCCCGTCAGGAGCCAGGCGGGGAAACACCATATATTTT. Protein: CASSPSGARRGNTIYF.

The rearrangement links TRBV11-3 to TRBJ2-5, with 9 bases identical to TRBD2. CDR1 SGHNT and CDR2 YENEEA come from the germline V gene. This CDR3 contains 15 residues. V was clipped by 5 bases and J by 1 base; unmatched bases: 5. DNA of the CDR3: TGTGCCAGCAGCGCGGGGGGGGTTACCCAAGAGACCCAGTACTTC. This translates into CASSAGGVTQETQYF. Combining the CDR3 with reference TRBV11-3 and TRBJ2-5 gives the whole variable domain EAGVVQSPRYKIIEKKQPVAFWCNPISGHNTLYWYLQNLGQGPELLIRYENEEAVDDSQLPKDRFSAERLKGVDSTLKIQPAELGDSAVYLCASSAGGVTQETQYFGPGTRLLVL.

V gene TRBV6-2 or TRBV6-3 combines with J gene TRBJ2-2; 9 nucleotides match TRBD1. This CDR3 has 15 amino acids. Per the germline V gene, CDR1 is MNHEY and CDR2 is SVGEGT. The ends lost 6 bases at V and 1 base at J; junction bases unmatched: 3. The CDR3 DNA reads as TGTGCCAGCAGGGAGACAGGGGGGAACACCGGGGAGCTGTTTTTT. It yields the protein CASRETGGNTGELFF.